The entry that follows covers one T cell receptor (beta chain) sequence. Its antigen is unidentified. These data come from a study of T cells after yellow fever vaccination. Germline CDR1 reads SNHLY; CDR2 reads FYNNEI. Trimming took 5 bases from V and 2 from J, leaving 10 bases between them. The CDR3 loop spans 14 amino acids. Whole-study results and caveats: Abundant clonotypes from the bulk population could contaminate FACS-sorted repertoires. Detected again after the booster were most primary-vaccination clones, at about 96% CD4 and more than 70% CD8. A minor fraction of clonotypes spanned both CD4 and CD8 compartments.

5'RACE template switching added a universal primer site and UMIs to TCR cDNA. One entry per CDR3 protein, called by TCRdb with MiXCR from the 5' RACE reads. The table shows about 350,000 distinct CDR3 sequences, with 8.1% occurring only once. This sequence originates from a young man who received the YFV17D yellow fever vaccine. The chain recombines TRBV2 with TRBJ2-1; D is possibly TRBD1 or TRBD2 (5 bases each). This material consisted of PBMCs, taken approximately 47 days after the first yellow fever vaccination. The CDR3 bases are TGTGCCAGCAGTCGGGACGGTCCCTACAATGAGCAGTTCTTC. Translating gives CASSRDGPYNEQFF.